This TCR beta chain appears in the sequencing data of a study of beta chain features in type 1 diabetes. The entirety of the isolated RNA underwent reverse transcription, so expressed TCRB transcripts were sequenced. Data came from immunoSEQ multiplex PCR; TCRdb stores just in-frame clones and leaves some out. The sample holds about 620,000 clones, roughly a sixth seen once. The CDR3 runs to 14 residues. Trimming left V 0 bases short and J 1 base short, with 7 bases between. CDR1 is SGHNT, CDR2 YYREEE, per germline (reference sequence). The V call is TRBV5-4, the J call TRBJ2-5; D not resolved. Sequencing was performed on naive CD4+ T cells from blood. The TCR sequence derives from a man aged 18 to 29 in good health. CDR3 sequence reads: CASSLGLRQETQYF. CDR3 nucleotide sequence: TGTGCCAGCAGCTTGGGACTCCGCCAAGAGACCCAGTACTTC.